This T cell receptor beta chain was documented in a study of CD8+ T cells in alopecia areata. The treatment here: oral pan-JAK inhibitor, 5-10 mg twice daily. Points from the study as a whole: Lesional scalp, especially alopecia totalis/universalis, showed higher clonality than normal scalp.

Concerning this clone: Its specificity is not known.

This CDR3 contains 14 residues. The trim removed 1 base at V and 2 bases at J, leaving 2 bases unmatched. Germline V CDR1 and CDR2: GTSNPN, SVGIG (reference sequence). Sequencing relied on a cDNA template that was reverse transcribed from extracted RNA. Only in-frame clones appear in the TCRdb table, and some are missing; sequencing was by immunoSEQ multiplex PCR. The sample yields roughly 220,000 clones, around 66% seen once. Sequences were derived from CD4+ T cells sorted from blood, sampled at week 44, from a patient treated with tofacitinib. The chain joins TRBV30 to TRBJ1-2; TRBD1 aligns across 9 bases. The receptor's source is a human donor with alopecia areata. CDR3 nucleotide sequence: TGTGCCTGGAGTGCCGGACAGGGGAACTATGGCTACACCTTC. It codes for CAWSAGQGNYGYTF.